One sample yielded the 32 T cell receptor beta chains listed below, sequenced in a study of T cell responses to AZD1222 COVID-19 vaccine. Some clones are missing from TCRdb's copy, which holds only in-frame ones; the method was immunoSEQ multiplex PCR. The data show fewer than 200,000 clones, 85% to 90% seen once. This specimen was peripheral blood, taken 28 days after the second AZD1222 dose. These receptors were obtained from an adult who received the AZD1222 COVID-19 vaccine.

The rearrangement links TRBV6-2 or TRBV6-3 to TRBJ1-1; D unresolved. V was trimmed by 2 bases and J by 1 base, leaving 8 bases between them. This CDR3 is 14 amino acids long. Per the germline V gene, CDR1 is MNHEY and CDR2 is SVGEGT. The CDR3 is CASSYKWGNTEAFF. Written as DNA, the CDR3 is TGTGCCAGCAGTTACAAATGGGGGAACACTGAAGCTTTCTTT.

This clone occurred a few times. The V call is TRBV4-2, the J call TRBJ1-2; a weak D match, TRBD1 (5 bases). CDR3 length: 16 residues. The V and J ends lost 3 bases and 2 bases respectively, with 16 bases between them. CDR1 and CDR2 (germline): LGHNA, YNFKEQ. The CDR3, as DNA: TGTGCCAGCAGCCAGGCACACTCCGGGACGAACTATGGCTACACCTTC. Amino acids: CASSQAHSGTNYGYTF.

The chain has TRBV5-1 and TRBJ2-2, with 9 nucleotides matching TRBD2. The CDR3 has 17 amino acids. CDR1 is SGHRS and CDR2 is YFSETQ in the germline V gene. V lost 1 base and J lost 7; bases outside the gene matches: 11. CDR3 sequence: CASSLQSRLAEGGELFF. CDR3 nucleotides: TGCGCCAGCAGCTTGCAATCGAGACTAGCGGAGGGCGGGGAGCTGTTTTTT.

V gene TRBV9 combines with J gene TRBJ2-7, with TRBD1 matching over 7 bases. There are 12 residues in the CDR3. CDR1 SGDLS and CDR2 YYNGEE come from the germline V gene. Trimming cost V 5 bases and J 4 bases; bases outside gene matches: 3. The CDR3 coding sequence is TGTGCCAGCAGTCCACAGGGGTACGAGCAGTACTTC. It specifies CASSPQGYEQYF.

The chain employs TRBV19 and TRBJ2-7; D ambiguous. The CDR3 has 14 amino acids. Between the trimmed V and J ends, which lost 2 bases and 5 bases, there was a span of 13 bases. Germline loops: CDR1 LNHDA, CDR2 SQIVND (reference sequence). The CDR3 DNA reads TGTGCCAGTAGTATACAGTCAGGCCACCACGAGCAGTACTTC. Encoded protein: CASSIQSGHHEQYF.

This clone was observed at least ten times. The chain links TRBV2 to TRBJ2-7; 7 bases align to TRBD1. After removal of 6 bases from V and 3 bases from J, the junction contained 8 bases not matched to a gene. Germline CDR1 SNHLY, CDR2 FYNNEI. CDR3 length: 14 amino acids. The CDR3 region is CASREDRKSYEQYF. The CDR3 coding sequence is TGTGCCAGCAGGGAGGACAGGAAGAGCTACGAGCAGTACTTC.

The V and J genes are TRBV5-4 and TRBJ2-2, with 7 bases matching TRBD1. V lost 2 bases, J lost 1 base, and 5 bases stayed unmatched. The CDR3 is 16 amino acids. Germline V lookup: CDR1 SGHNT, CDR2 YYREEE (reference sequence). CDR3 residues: CASSFNPGGNTGELFF. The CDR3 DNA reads TGTGCCAGCAGCTTTAATCCAGGGGGGAACACCGGGGAGCTGTTTTTT.

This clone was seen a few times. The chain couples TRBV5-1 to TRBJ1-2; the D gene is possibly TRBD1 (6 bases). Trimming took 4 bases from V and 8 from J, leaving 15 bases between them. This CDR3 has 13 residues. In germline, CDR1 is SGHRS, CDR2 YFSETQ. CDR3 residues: CASSTTQGNGYTF. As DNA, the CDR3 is TGCGCCAGCAGCACAACACAGGGAAACGGCTACACCTTC. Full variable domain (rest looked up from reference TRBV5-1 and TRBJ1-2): KAGVTQTPRYLIKTRGQQVTLSCSPISGHRSVSWYQQTPGQGLQFLFEYFSETQRNKGNFPGRFSGRQFSNSRSEMNVSTLELGDSALYLCASSTTQGNGYTFGSGTRLTVV.

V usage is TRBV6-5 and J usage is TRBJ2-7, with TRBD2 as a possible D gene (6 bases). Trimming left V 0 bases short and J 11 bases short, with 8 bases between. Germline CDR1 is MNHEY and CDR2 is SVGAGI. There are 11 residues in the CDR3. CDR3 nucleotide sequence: TGTGCCAGCAGTTACTCCGGGACTGAGTACTTC. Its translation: CASSYSGTEYF.

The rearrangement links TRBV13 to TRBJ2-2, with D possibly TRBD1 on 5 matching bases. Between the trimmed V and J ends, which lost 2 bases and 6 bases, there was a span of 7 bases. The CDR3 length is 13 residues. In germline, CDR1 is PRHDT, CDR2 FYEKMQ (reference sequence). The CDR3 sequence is CASSLKTAGELFF. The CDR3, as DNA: TGTGCCAGCAGCTTAAAGACAGCCGGGGAGCTGTTTTTT. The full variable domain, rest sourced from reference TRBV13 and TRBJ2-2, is AAGVIQSPRHLIKEKRETATLKCYPIPRHDTVYWYQQGPGQDPQFLISFYEKMQSDKGSIPDRFSAQQFSDYHSELNMSSLELGDSALYFCASSLKTAGELFFGEGSRLTVL.

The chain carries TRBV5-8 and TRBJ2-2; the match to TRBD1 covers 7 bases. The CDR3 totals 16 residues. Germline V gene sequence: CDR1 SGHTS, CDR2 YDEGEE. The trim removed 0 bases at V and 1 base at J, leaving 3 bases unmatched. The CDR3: CASSLVDRWNTGELFF. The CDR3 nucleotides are TGTGCCAGCAGCTTGGTGGACAGGTGGAACACCGGGGAGCTGTTTTTT.

The CDR3 nucleotides read TGTGCCAGCAGCCAAGATTTGGTCAGCACAGATACGCAGTATTTT. It codes for CASSQDLVSTDTQYF. The chain couples TRBV3-1 (or the pseudogene TRBV3-2) to TRBJ2-3; D is ambiguous. This CDR3 is 15 amino acids long. V lost 0 bases to trimming and J lost 0 bases, with 7 bases between them. CDR1 and CDR2 (germline): LGHDT, YNNKEL (reference sequence).

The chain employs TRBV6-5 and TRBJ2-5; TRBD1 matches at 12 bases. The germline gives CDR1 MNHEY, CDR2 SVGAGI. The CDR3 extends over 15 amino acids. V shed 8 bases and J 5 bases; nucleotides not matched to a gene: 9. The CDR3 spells CASDRDRGPGETQYF. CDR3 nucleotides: TGTGCCAGCGACCGGGACAGGGGGCCTGGGGAGACCCAGTACTTC.

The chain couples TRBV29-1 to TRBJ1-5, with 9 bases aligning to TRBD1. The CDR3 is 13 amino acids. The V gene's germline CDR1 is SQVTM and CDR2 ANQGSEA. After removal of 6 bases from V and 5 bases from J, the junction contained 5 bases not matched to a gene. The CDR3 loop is CSVQTGGDQPQHF. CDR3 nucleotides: TGCAGCGTCCAGACAGGGGGAGATCAGCCCCAGCATTTT.

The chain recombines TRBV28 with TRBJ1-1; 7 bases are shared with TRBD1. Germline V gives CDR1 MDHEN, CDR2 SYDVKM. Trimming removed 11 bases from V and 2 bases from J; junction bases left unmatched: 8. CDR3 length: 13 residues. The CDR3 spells CAVGGDSNTEAFF. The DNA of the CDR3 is TGTGCCGTAGGAGGGGACAGCAACACTGAAGCTTTCTTT.

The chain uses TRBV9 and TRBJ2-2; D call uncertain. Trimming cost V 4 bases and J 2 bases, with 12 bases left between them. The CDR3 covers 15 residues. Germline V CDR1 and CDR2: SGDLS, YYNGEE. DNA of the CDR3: TGTGCCAGCAGCTTCTCGGGTAGTAACACCGGGGAGCTGTTTTTT. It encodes CASSFSGSNTGELFF.

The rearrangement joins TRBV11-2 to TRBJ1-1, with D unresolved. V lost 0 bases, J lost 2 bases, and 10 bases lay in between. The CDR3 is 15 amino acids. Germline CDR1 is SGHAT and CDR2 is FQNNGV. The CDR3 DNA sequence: TGTGCCAGCAGCTTAGACCCGCTACCCAACACTGAAGCTTTCTTT. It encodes CASSLDPLPNTEAFF.

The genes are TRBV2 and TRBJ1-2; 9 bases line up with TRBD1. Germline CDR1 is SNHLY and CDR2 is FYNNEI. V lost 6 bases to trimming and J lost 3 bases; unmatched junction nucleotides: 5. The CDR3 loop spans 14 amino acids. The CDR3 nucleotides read TGTGCCAGCAGAGTTACAGGGGGCGACTATGGCTACACCTTC. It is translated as CASRVTGGDYGYTF.

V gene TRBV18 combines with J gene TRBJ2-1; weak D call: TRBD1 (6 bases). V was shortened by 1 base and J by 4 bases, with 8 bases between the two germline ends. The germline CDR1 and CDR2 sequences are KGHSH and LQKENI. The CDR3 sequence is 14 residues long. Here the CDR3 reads CASSPQDSYNEQFF. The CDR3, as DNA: TGTGCCAGCTCACCACAGGACAGTTACAATGAGCAGTTCTTC.

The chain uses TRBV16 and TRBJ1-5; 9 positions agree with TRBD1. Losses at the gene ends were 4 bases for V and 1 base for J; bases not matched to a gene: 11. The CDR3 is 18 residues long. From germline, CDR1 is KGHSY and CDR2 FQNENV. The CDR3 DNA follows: TGTGCCAGCAGCCCGGGTCTACAGGGGGCCGGGAGCAATCAGCCCCAGCATTTT. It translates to CASSPGLQGAGSNQPQHF. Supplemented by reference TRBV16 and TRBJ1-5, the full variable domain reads GEEVAQTPKHLVRGEGQKAKLYCAPIKGHSYVFWYQQVLKNEFKFLISFQNENVFDETGMPKERFSAKCLPNSPCSLEIQATKLEDSAVYFCASSPGLQGAGSNQPQHFGDGTRLSIL.

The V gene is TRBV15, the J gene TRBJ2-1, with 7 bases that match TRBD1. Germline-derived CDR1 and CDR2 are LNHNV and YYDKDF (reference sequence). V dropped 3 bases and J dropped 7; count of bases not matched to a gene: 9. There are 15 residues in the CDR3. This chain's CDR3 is CATSSTQTGRNEQFF. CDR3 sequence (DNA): TGTGCCACCAGCAGCACCCAGACAGGGCGGAATGAGCAGTTCTTC. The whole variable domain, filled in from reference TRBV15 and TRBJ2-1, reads DAMVIQNPRYQVTQFGKPVTLSCSQTLNHNVMYWYQQKSSQAPKLLFHYYDKDFNNEADTPDNFQSRRPNTSFCFLDIRSPGLGDTAMYLCATSSTQTGRNEQFFGPGTRLTVL.

The CDR3 DNA sequence: TGTGCCAGTACTCAGGAGACGGAGCTGTTTTTT. This codes for CASTQETELFF. The chain couples TRBV19 to TRBJ2-2; D remains unclear. V was cut by 7 bases and J by 10 bases, with 10 bases left in between. This CDR3 spans 11 amino acids. Per germline, CDR1 LNHDA and CDR2 SQIVND (reference sequence).

CDR3 DNA sequence: TGTGCTAGTGGTTTGGGGCCCTACGAGCAGTACTTC. This encodes CASGLGPYEQYF. V gene TRBV12-5 combines with J gene TRBJ2-7; D call uncertain. Trimming removed 1 base from V and 2 bases from J, with 3 bases in between. Germline-derived CDR1 and CDR2 are LGHNT and FRNRAP. The CDR3 contains 12 residues. The full variable domain, completed using reference TRBV12-5 and TRBJ2-7, is DARVTQTPRHKVTEMGQEVTMRCQPILGHNTVFWYRQTMMQGLELLAYFRNRAPLDDSGMPKDRFSAEMPDATLATLKIQPSEPRDSAVYFCASGLGPYEQYFGPGTRLTVT.

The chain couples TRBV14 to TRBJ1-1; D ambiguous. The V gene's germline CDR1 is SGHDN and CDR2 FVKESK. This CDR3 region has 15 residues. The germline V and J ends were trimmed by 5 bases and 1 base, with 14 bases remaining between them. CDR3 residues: CASSSRTGRNTEAFF. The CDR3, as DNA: TGTGCCAGCAGCTCCCGGACCGGCAGGAACACTGAAGCTTTCTTT.

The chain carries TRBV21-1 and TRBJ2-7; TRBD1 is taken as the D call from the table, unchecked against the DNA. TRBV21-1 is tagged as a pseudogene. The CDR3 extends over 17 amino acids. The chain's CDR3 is CASSKVQTQGHDYEQYF. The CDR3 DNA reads TGTGCCAGCAGCAAAGTACAGACTCAGGGTCACGACTACGAGCAGTACTTC.

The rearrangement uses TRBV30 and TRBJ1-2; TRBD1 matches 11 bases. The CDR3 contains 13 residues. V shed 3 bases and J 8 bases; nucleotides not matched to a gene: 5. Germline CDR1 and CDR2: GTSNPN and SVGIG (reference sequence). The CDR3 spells CAWRRTGGAGYTF. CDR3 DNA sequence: TGTGCCTGGAGGAGGACAGGGGGCGCCGGCTACACCTTC.

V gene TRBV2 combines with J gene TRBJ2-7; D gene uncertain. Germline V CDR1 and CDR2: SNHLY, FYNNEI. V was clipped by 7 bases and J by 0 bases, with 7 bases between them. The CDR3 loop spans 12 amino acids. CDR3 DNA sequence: TGTGCCAGCAATTTGCGCTCCTACGAGCAGTACTTC. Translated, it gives CASNLRSYEQYF.

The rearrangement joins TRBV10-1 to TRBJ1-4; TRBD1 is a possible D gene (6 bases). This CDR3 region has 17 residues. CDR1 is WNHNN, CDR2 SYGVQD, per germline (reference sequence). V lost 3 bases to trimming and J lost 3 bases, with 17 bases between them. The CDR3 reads CASSDGPLQGSNEKLFF. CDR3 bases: TGCGCCAGCAGTGACGGCCCTCTACAGGGATCTAATGAAAAACTGTTTTTT.

CDR3 in amino acids: CASSQQRVQETQYF. CDR3 in DNA: TGTGCCAGCAGCCAGCAGCGGGTCCAGGAGACCCAGTACTTC. V is TRBV4-2 and J is TRBJ2-5; a possible D gene is TRBD2 (6 bases). CDR1 and CDR2 from the germline V gene are LGHNA and YNFKEQ. The CDR3 loop spans 14 amino acids. V was clipped by 3 bases and J by 5 bases, with 13 bases between them.

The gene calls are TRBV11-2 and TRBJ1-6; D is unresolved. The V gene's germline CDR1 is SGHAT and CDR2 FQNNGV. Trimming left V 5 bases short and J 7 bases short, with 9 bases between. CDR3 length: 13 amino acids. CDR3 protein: CASSRGKNSPLHF. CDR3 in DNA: TGTGCCAGCAGCCGGGGAAAGAATTCACCCCTCCACTTT.

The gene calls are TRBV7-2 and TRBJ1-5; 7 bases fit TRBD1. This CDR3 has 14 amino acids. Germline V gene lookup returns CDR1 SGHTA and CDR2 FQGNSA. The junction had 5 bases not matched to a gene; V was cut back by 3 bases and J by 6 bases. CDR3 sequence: CASSLPGQPQPQHF. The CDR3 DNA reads TGTGCCAGCAGCTTGCCGGGACAGCCTCAGCCCCAGCATTTT.

The CDR3 DNA is TGCGCCAGCAGCGCCAGGGACAGGGCAATGGTGGGCACTGAAGCTTTCTTT. Translation: CASSARDRAMVGTEAFF. This chain uses TRBV5-1 with TRBJ1-1, with 9 nucleotides matching TRBD1. CDR3 size: 17 residues. CDR1 is SGHRS and CDR2 is YFSETQ in the germline V gene. Trimming cost V 4 bases and J 4 bases; bases outside gene matches: 14.